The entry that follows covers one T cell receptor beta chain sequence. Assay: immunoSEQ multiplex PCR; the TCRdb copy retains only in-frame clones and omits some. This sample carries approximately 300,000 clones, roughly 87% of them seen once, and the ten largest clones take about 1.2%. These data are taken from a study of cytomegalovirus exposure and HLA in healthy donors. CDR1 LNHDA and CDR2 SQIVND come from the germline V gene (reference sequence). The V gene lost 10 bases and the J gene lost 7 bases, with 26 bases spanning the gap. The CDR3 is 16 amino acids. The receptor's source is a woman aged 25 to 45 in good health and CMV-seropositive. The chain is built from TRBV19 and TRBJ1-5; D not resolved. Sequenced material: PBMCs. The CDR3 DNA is TGTGCCACCTACGGGCGTCGCGGGGAGGGAGGGCAGCCCCAGCATTTT. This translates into CATYGRRGEGGQPQHF.